Following are 4 T cell receptor beta chains from one sample sequenced in a study of blood T cell repertoires in COVID-19. TCRdb's table, derived via immunoSEQ multiplex PCR, lists solely in-frame clones and lacks some. This repertoire shows 180,000 or so clones, roughly 85% found once; its top ten account for 5% to 7.5%. Sequencing was carried out using PBMCs or T cells enriched from blood (not recorded which). Receptor source: a man aged 40-50 years who had recovered from COVID-19.

This chain uses TRBV6-5 with TRBJ1-1; 7 nucleotides line up with TRBD1. Germline CDR1 reads MNHEY; CDR2 reads SVGAGI. After removal of 6 bases from V and 5 bases from J, the junction contained 9 bases not matched to a gene. The CDR3 length is 14 residues. The CDR3: CASSPRQGRTEAFF. CDR3 nucleotides: TGTGCCAGCAGCCCCCGACAGGGAAGGACTGAAGCTTTCTTT.

The V and J genes are TRBV25-1 and TRBJ1-1, with 7 nucleotides matching TRBD1. The junction had 7 bases not matched to a gene; V was cut back by 5 bases and J by 10 bases. CDR1 and CDR2 from the germline V gene are MGHDK and SYGVNS. This CDR3 has 12 amino acids. DNA of the CDR3: TGTGCCAGCAGTTTCCAGACAGGGACAGCTTTCTTT. Its translation is CASSFQTGTAFF.

This rearrangement joins TRBV3-1 (or the pseudogene TRBV3-2) to TRBJ1-1; TRBD1 is a possible D gene (5 bases). CDR1 is LGHDT and CDR2 is YNNKEL in the germline V gene (reference sequence). This CDR3 is 11 amino acids long. The V end lost 7 bases, the J end lost 3 bases, and 6 bases lay between the germline ends. CDR3 nucleotide sequence: TGTGCCAGCAAAGGGGACACTGAAGCTTTCTTT. Protein sequence: CASKGDTEAFF.

Comments on this clone: At the DNA level, this CDR3 is encoded by other sequences in the same sample as well. The chain joins TRBV3-1 (or the pseudogene TRBV3-2) to TRBJ1-1; D is unclear. Trimming removed 4 bases at V and 0 bases at J, with 6 bases between. The CDR3 loop spans 13 amino acids. Germline-derived CDR1 and CDR2 are LGHDT and YNNKEL (reference sequence). CDR3 residues: CASSPDLNTEAFF. Here the CDR3 DNA reads TGTGCCAGCAGCCCTGACTTGAACACTGAAGCTTTCTTT.